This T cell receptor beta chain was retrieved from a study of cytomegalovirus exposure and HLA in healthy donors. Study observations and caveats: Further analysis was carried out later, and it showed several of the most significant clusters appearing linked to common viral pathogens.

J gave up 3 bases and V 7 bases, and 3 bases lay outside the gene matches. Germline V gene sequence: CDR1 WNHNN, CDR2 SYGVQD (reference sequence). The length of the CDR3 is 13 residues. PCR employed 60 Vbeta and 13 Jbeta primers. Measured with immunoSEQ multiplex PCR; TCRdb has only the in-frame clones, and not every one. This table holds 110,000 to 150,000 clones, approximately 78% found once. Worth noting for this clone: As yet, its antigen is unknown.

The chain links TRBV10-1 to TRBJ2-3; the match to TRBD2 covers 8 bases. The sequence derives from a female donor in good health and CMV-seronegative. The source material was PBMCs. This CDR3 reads CASKASGTDTQYF. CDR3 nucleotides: TGCGCCAGCAAGGCTAGCGGGACAGATACGCAGTATTTT.